A single sample gave rise to the 32 T cell receptor beta chains below, sequenced in a study of cytomegalovirus exposure and HLA in healthy donors. 60 Vbeta and 13 Jbeta primers were used in PCR. Produced via immunoSEQ multiplex PCR; TCRdb's table is partial and in-frame only. The profile shows some 84,000 clones, roughly 64% of them singletons. The sequenced sample consisted of PBMCs. Every receptor here comes from a woman aged 40 to 55 in good health and CMV-seropositive.

This clone was seen only a few times. The chain recombines TRBV5-4 with TRBJ2-7, with TRBD2 matching over 7 bases. The germline gives CDR1 SGHNT, CDR2 YYREEE (reference sequence). The CDR3 is made up of 15 amino acids. Trimming removed 2 bases from V and 0 bases from J; junction bases left unmatched: 5. This CDR3 reads CASSLPSGSSYEQYF. The CDR3 DNA follows: TGTGCCAGCAGCTTACCTAGCGGTAGCTCCTACGAGCAGTACTTC.

As regards this clone: The sample holds other DNA sequences that translate to the same CDR3. The rearrangement links TRBV20-1 to TRBJ1-1; unclear D gene. The germline CDR1 and CDR2 sequences are DFQATT and SNEGSKA (reference sequence). The CDR3 has 11 amino acids. Trimming removed 5 bases at V and 5 bases at J, with 9 bases between. CDR3 in amino acids: CSASPRTEAFF. The DNA of the CDR3 is TGCAGTGCTTCTCCGCGGACTGAAGCTTTCTTT.

The gene calls are TRBV18 and TRBJ1-2; D might be TRBD1 (5 bases). The CDR3 covers 13 residues. The germline CDR1 and CDR2 sequences are KGHSH and LQKENI. V lost 5 bases and J 6 bases, leaving 13 bases between the germline ends. The CDR3 is CASSLTVGDGYTF. As DNA, the CDR3 is TGTGCCAGCTCATTGACTGTAGGGGATGGCTACACCTTC.

The rearrangement links TRBV27 to TRBJ2-5; TRBD1 aligns across 8 bases. The CDR3 length is 14 residues. Germline CDR1 MNHEY, CDR2 SMNVEV (reference sequence). The V gene end was trimmed by 4 bases and the J gene end by 5 bases; junction bases not matched to a gene: 6. CDR3 sequence reads: CASSYRGFSETQYF. The CDR3 DNA is TGTGCCAGCAGTTACAGGGGGTTCAGTGAGACCCAGTACTTC.

The chain couples TRBV6-1 to TRBJ2-1, with D perhaps TRBD2 (6 bases). From germline, CDR1 is MNHNS and CDR2 SASEGT. The CDR3 sequence is 13 residues long. The V end was cut by 2 bases, the J end by 8 bases, with 10 bases between. CDR3 DNA: TGTGCCAGCAGTGAACAACTAGCATATGAGCAGTTCTTC. It encodes CASSEQLAYEQFF.

The CDR3 loop reads CASQTGVLYGYTF. For the CDR3, the DNA is TGTGCCAGCCAGACAGGGGTCCTCTATGGCTACACCTTC. V is TRBV28 and J is TRBJ1-2; 8 nucleotides align to TRBD1. The CDR3 covers 13 residues. After removal of 8 bases from V and 4 bases from J, the junction contained 6 bases not matched to a gene. Germline lookup yields CDR1 MDHEN and CDR2 SYDVKM.

The chain carries TRBV27 and TRBJ2-7, with 10 positions matching TRBD1. Trimming took 6 bases from V and 3 from J; bases not matched to a gene: 8. The CDR3 covers 15 residues. Germline V gene sequence: CDR1 MNHEY, CDR2 SMNVEV (reference sequence). For the CDR3, the DNA is TGTGCCAGCAGCCAATCATGGACAGGGGGCTACGAGCAGTACTTC. This codes for CASSQSWTGGYEQYF.

The J gene is TRBJ1-2, the V gene TRBV4-3; D may be TRBD1 (6 bases). Per germline, CDR1 LGHNA and CDR2 YSLEER. The CDR3 has 14 amino acids. V was cut by 0 bases and J by 5 bases, with 10 bases left in between. In DNA form, the CDR3 reads TGCGCCAGCAGCCAAGAAGGCAGGGGATATGGCTACACCTTC. Translation: CASSQEGRGYGYTF.

V is TRBV12-5 and J is TRBJ2-1; TRBD2 agrees at 12 bases. CDR1 is LGHNT, CDR2 FRNRAP, per germline. Losses at the gene ends were 7 bases for V and 7 bases for J; bases not matched to a gene: 8. The CDR3 runs 15 residues. CDR3 residues: CASAPSGRAQNEQFF. The CDR3 coding sequence is TGTGCTAGTGCCCCTAGCGGGAGGGCTCAGAATGAGCAGTTCTTC.

This sequence joins TRBV29-1 and TRBJ2-3, with unresolved D. The germline V and J ends were trimmed by 0 bases and 0 bases, with 10 bases remaining between them. Germline V gives CDR1 SQVTM, CDR2 ANQGSEA. CDR3 length: 15 amino acids. In DNA form, the CDR3 reads TGCAGCGTTGAAGATCAGTTGGTTAGCACAGATACGCAGTATTTT. Translating it yields CSVEDQLVSTDTQYF.

V is TRBV5-4 and J is TRBJ2-7; a weak D match, TRBD1 (5 bases). The V end lost 4 bases, the J end lost 3 bases, and 11 bases lay between the germline ends. The CDR3 spans 13 residues. Germline CDR1 is SGHNT and CDR2 is YYREEE (reference sequence). The CDR3 region has the DNA TGTGCCAGCAGCGACCCTAGGGGCTACGAGCAGTACTTC. This encodes CASSDPRGYEQYF.

This clone was counted only a few times. The rearrangement links TRBV11-2 to TRBJ2-1; 11 bases line up with TRBD2. This CDR3 contains 16 residues. Trimming removed 5 bases from V and 7 bases from J; junction bases left unmatched: 10. Germline CDR1 reads SGHAT; CDR2 reads FQNNGV. The CDR3 protein is CASSPIAGGPGNEQFF. The CDR3 DNA sequence: TGTGCCAGCAGCCCCATAGCGGGAGGGCCAGGTAATGAGCAGTTCTTC. The variable domain in full, completed from reference TRBV11-2 and TRBJ2-1, reads EAGVAQSPRYKIIEKRQSVAFWCNPISGHATLYWYQQILGQGPKLLIQFQNNGVVDDSQLPKDRFSAERLKGVDSTLKIQPAKLEDSAVYLCASSPIAGGPGNEQFFGPGTRLTVL.

The rearrangement uses TRBV4-2 and TRBJ2-7; 9 bases are a match to TRBD2. Unmatched junction bases numbered 5, after V lost 0 bases and J lost 2 bases. This CDR3 comprises 16 residues. Per the germline V gene, CDR1 is LGHNA and CDR2 is YNFKEQ. This chain's CDR3 is CASSQDLTSGTYEQYF. Here the CDR3 DNA reads TGTGCCAGCAGCCAAGATTTGACTAGCGGCACCTACGAGCAGTACTTC.

This clone has more than one count but fewer than ten. The chain employs TRBV13 and TRBJ2-7; TRBD2 agrees at 9 bases. V trimming: 5 bases; J trimming: 5 bases; junction bases outside the gene matches: 13. The length of the CDR3 is 16 residues. Germline V gene sequence: CDR1 PRHDT, CDR2 FYEKMQ (reference sequence). The CDR3 DNA sequence: TGTGCCAGCAGCGTCCGGAGGGTAGCGGGAGACAACGAGCAGTACTTC. It translates to CASSVRRVAGDNEQYF.

The rearrangement joins TRBV5-1 to TRBJ2-2; D might be TRBD1 (5 bases). Looked up from germline, CDR1 is SGHRS and CDR2 is YFSETQ. The CDR3 sequence is 15 residues long. Trimming left V 4 bases short and J 2 bases short, with 12 bases between. CDR3 nucleotides: TGCGCCAGCAGCGTGACAGAGGAAAACACCGGGGAGCTGTTTTTT. Translating gives CASSVTEENTGELFF.

The V and J genes are TRBV5-1 and TRBJ2-3; TRBD2 aligns across 10 bases. V dropped 3 bases and J dropped 6; count of bases not matched to a gene: 10. CDR3 length: 16 amino acids. The germline V gene encodes CDR1 SGHRS and CDR2 YFSETQ. The CDR3 here is CASSSLLAGSPDTQYF. The DNA of the CDR3 is TGCGCCAGCAGCTCCCTACTAGCGGGGTCCCCGGATACGCAGTATTTT. Looking up the rest from reference TRBV5-1 and TRBJ2-3 gives the full variable domain: KAGVTQTPRYLIKTRGQQVTLSCSPISGHRSVSWYQQTPGQGLQFLFEYFSETQRNKGNFPGRFSGRQFSNSRSEMNVSTLELGDSALYLCASSSLLAGSPDTQYFGPGTRLTVL.

The gene calls are TRBV27 and TRBJ2-1, with D uncertain. Per germline, CDR1 MNHEY and CDR2 SMNVEV (reference sequence). The CDR3 consists of 14 residues. Between the trimmed V and J ends, which lost 3 bases and 0 bases, there was a span of 6 bases. DNA for the CDR3: TGTGCCAGCAGTTTGCGGAGCTCCTACAATGAGCAGTTCTTC. Its translation is CASSLRSSYNEQFF.

The chain links TRBV2 to TRBJ1-4; 9 nucleotides line up with TRBD1. The CDR3 runs 14 residues. The ends lost 8 bases at V and 8 bases at J; junction bases unmatched: 9. Germline loops: CDR1 SNHLY, CDR2 FYNNEI. As DNA, the CDR3 is TGTGCCAGCGGAGGGACAGGGATAAGAGAAAAACTGTTTTTT. Its protein is CASGGTGIREKLFF.

The V call is TRBV7-6, the J call TRBJ2-3, with 8 bases that match TRBD1. J was trimmed by 3 bases and V by 5 bases; bases with no gene match: 7. The length of the CDR3 is 15 residues. The V gene's germline CDR1 is SGHVS and CDR2 FNYEAQ. The CDR3 nucleotides read TGTGCCAGCAGCCAAGGACAGGGTCTAACAGATACGCAGTATTTT. This sequence encodes CASSQGQGLTDTQYF. Using reference TRBV7-6 and TRBJ2-3 for the parts outside the CDR3, the full variable domain is GAGVSQSPRYKVTKRGQDVALRCDPISGHVSLYWYRQALGQGPEFLTYFNYEAQQDKSGLPNDRFSAERPEGSISTLTIQRTEQRDSAMYRCASSQGQGLTDTQYFGPGTRLTVL.

The chain links TRBV28 to TRBJ2-7, with D unclear. CDR1 is MDHEN, CDR2 SYDVKM, per germline. This CDR3 comprises 14 residues. V shed 2 bases and J shed 3 bases, with 11 bases lying between them. The CDR3 DNA reads as TGTGCCAGCAGTTTAGAGGCCAGCGACTACGAGCAGTACTTC. As protein: CASSLEASDYEQYF.

This sequence joins TRBV29-1 and TRBJ1-1; 9 nucleotides align to TRBD1. The CDR3 covers 15 residues. Germline V gives CDR1 SQVTM, CDR2 ANQGSEA. V lost 6 bases to trimming and J lost 3 bases; unmatched junction nucleotides: 11. The CDR3 DNA follows: TGCAGCGTAGGCAGAACAGGGGGCAGGGACACTGAAGCTTTCTTT. Amino acid sequence: CSVGRTGGRDTEAFF.

The chain joins TRBV5-1 to TRBJ1-1; no definite D call. CDR1 and CDR2 (germline): SGHRS, YFSETQ. Trimming shortened V by 2 bases and J by 7 bases, and 12 bases separated the two germline ends. There are 13 residues in the CDR3. The CDR3 DNA is TGCGCCAGCAGCTTTGAACGGCAGCGTGAAGCTTTCTTT. It translates to CASSFERQREAFF.

This clone was detected only once. The chain carries TRBV5-1 and TRBJ2-7; no reliable D call. The ends were cut back, 0 bases at V and 3 bases at J, with 7 bases in the middle. The CDR3 is 13 amino acids. Germline values: CDR1 SGHRS, CDR2 YFSETQ. CDR3 amino acids: CASSLVESYEQYF. The CDR3 DNA is TGCGCCAGCAGCTTGGTAGAGAGCTACGAGCAGTACTTC.

This clone was seen only a few times. This chain joins TRBV27 and TRBJ1-2; 7 bases map to TRBD1. With 2 bases clipped from V and 8 bases from J, the junction kept 11 bases outside the gene matches. CDR3 length equals 15 residues. Germline V gene data show CDR1 as MNHEY and CDR2 as SMNVEV (reference sequence). DNA of the CDR3: TGTGCCAGCAGTTTACGCGACAGGGTCCCTGGGGGCTACACCTTC. Its translation: CASSLRDRVPGGYTF.

This clone was counted a few times. This chain connects TRBV6-6 to TRBJ1-2; 8 bases align to TRBD1. Germline V gene sequence: CDR1 MNHNY, CDR2 SVGAGI (reference sequence). This CDR3 contains 15 residues. J gave up 0 bases and V 7 bases, and 7 bases lay outside the gene matches. The CDR3 region is CASIRTGPTNYGYTF. In DNA form, the CDR3 reads TGTGCCAGCATCCGGACAGGGCCAACTAACTATGGCTACACCTTC.

This clone was counted between two and nine times. This sequence joins TRBV27 and TRBJ1-4; 7 nucleotides match TRBD1. Germline V lookup: CDR1 MNHEY, CDR2 SMNVEV (reference sequence). Trimming cost V 5 bases and J 11 bases; bases outside gene matches: 20. The CDR3 length is 17 residues. CDR3 loop: CASSRTLRGTERDKLFF. As DNA, the CDR3 is TGTGCCAGCAGTCGCACCCTCCGGGGGACAGAAAGGGACAAACTGTTTTTT.

This chain joins TRBV5-1 and TRBJ1-1, with TRBD1 matching 8 bases. Trimming removed 4 bases from V and 1 base from J; junction bases left unmatched: 3. The germline V gene encodes CDR1 SGHRS and CDR2 YFSETQ. This CDR3 has 14 amino acids. Here the CDR3 reads CASSIGTGNTEAFF. For the CDR3, the DNA is TGCGCCAGCAGCATAGGGACAGGGAACACTGAAGCTTTCTTT.

The rearrangement links TRBV28 to TRBJ1-2; 7 bases are shared with TRBD1. Trimming took 5 bases from V and 4 from J; bases not matched to a gene: 4. CDR1 MDHEN and CDR2 SYDVKM come from the germline V gene. The length of the CDR3 is 13 residues. The CDR3 coding sequence is TGTGCCAGCAGTCTAGGGACAGTCTATGGCTACACCTTC. This encodes CASSLGTVYGYTF.

The V call is TRBV4-1, the J call TRBJ2-1, with D maybe TRBD2 (5 bases). The germline CDR1 and CDR2 sequences are MGHRA and YSYEKL. V was shortened by 4 bases and J by 9 bases, with 28 bases between the two germline ends. This CDR3 is built from 18 residues. DNA of the CDR3: TGCGCCAGCAGCCGCACTACCCAGGACTCCGAAGTTGTCCGTGAGCAGTTCTTC. Protein product: CASSRTTQDSEVVREQFF.

This clone was observed a few times. Other DNA sequences in this sample translate to the same CDR3. The chain carries TRBV28 and TRBJ1-1; D is undetermined. V lost 3 bases and J lost 5, with 7 bases in between. The CDR3 extends over 12 amino acids. Per the germline V gene, CDR1 is MDHEN and CDR2 is SYDVKM. CDR3 DNA: TGTGCCAGCAGTTTGCGGGGTACTGAAGCTTTCTTT. Translation: CASSLRGTEAFF.

CDR3 loop: CASSQGVATQETQYF. CDR3 nucleotide sequence: TGCGCCAGCAGCCAAGGTGTAGCGACCCAAGAGACCCAGTACTTC. The V call is TRBV4-3, the J call TRBJ2-5, with a possible D match to TRBD2 (5 bases). The CDR3 consists of 15 residues. CDR1 LGHNA and CDR2 YSLEER come from the germline V gene. V was clipped by 1 base and J by 1 base, with 10 bases between them.

The rearrangement joins TRBV7-8 to TRBJ1-2, with a weak D call TRBD1 (6 bases). Germline values: CDR1 SGHVS, CDR2 FQNEAQ. The V gene lost 5 bases and the J gene lost 7 bases, with 20 bases spanning the gap. CDR3 length: 15 amino acids. CDR3 residues: CASSKTNQGLVGYTF. DNA of the CDR3: TGTGCCAGCAGCAAAACCAACCAGGGGCTAGTTGGCTACACCTTC.